A selection of T cell receptor beta chains follows, all from one sample in a study of CD8 T cells in Susac syndrome. TCRdb re-called the immunoSEQ multiplex PCR reads through MiXCR, storing one row per CDR3 protein. The sample has approximately 150,000 distinct CDR3 sequences; approximately 96% are singletons. The source material was CD4+ T cells from PBMCs. The receptors were gathered from a human donor with Susac syndrome. Each CDR3 is given with its conserved first and last residue. D genes are given only for firm matches. Clone size appears in some rows only: once, few, many, or a class for an expanded clone.

clone_size d_call j_call v_call cdr3_nt cdr3_aa
. TRBD1 TRBJ2-3 TRBV29-1 TGCAGCGTTGGACGGACAGGGGGCGTAGATACGCAGTATTTT CSVGRTGGVDTQYF
. . TRBJ2-7 TRBV20-1 TGCAGTGCTCTTCGGGGGTCGTACGAGCAGTACTTC CSALRGSYEQYF
. . TRBJ1-2 TRBV18 TGTGCCAGCTCCCCGGGGCAGGACTTTTATGGCTACACCTTC CASSPGQDFYGYTF
. . TRBJ2-2 TRBV12-3/TRBV12-4 TGTGCCAGCAGTCCGGCAAGGGCCGGGGAGCTGTTTTTT CASSPARAGELFF
once . TRBJ2-7 TRBV2 TGTGCCAGCAGTGTCGGGAACTACGAGCAGTACTTC CASSVGNYEQYF
. TRBD1 TRBJ2-1 TRBV7-9 TGTGCCAGCAGCTTAAGCTCAGGACAGGTCAATGAGCAGTTCTTC CASSLSSGQVNEQFF
. . TRBJ2-1 TRBV28 TGTGCCAGCAGTCGTTCCTCAGGGTTTCATGAGCAGTTCTTC CASSRSSGFHEQFF
. TRBD2 TRBJ2-3 TRBV11-2 TGTGCCAGCAGCTTAAGTCTAGCGGGGGGCACAGATACGCAGTATTTT CASSLSLAGGTDTQYF
. . TRBJ1-1 TRBV2 TGTGCCAGCAGTGTGGAAGTCGAAGCTTTCTTT CASSVEVEAFF
. . TRBJ2-3 TRBV29-1 TGCAGCGTTGAAATGGACACAGATACGCAGTATTTT CSVEMDTDTQYF